The next 24 T cell receptor beta chains were all read from a single sample in a study of blood T cell repertoires in COVID-19. Method: immunoSEQ multiplex PCR; TCRdb's copy keeps in-frame clones and lacks some. The data contain approximately 87,000 clones, around 88% of them singletons. Source material: peripheral blood. These receptors all stem from a man in his 70s with active or convalescent COVID-19.

V and J are TRBV6-5 and TRBJ2-2; D not resolved. V was clipped by 1 base and J by 0 bases, with 9 bases between them. The CDR3 spans 16 residues. Germline loops: CDR1 MNHEY, CDR2 SVGAGI. CDR3 loop: CASSYLGRTNTGELFF. CDR3 nucleotide sequence: TGTGCCAGCAGTTACTTGGGCAGAACGAACACCGGGGAGCTGTTTTTT.

This chain links TRBV6-5 with TRBJ1-1; 7 bases match TRBD1. J gave up 4 bases and V 6 bases, and 11 bases lay outside the gene matches. CDR1 and CDR2 from the germline V gene are MNHEY and SVGAGI. The CDR3 is made up of 15 amino acids. CDR3 residues: CASRPTGPDGTEAFF. In DNA, the CDR3 is TGTGCCAGCAGGCCGACAGGGCCCGATGGCACTGAAGCTTTCTTT.

The chain recombines TRBV6-5 with TRBJ1-2; no firm D call. Germline values: CDR1 MNHEY, CDR2 SVGAGI. The length of the CDR3 is 13 residues. Trimming took 10 bases from V and 2 from J, leaving 14 bases between them. CDR3 region: CATRVPGNYGYTF. In DNA form, the CDR3 reads TGTGCCACTCGAGTCCCCGGGAACTATGGCTACACCTTC.

The CDR3 sequence: CASSLVNYGYTF. The CDR3 bases are TGTGCCAGCAGCCTAGTAAACTATGGCTACACCTTC. The chain couples TRBV14 to TRBJ1-2; D gene uncertain. Germline CDR1 SGHDN, CDR2 FVKESK. This CDR3 has 12 amino acids. V was pared by 4 bases and J by 2 bases, with 5 bases between.

The CDR3 protein is CASLAGQYTEAFF. CDR3 sequence (DNA): TGTGCCAGCCTCGCCGGACAGTACACTGAAGCTTTCTTT. The chain links TRBV19 to TRBJ1-1; a possible D gene is TRBD1 (6 bases). From germline, CDR1 is LNHDA and CDR2 SQIVND (reference sequence). The CDR3 covers 13 residues. V was shortened by 9 bases and J by 3 bases, with 14 bases between the two germline ends.

A single count supports this clone. The V call is TRBV7-9, the J call TRBJ1-2; TRBD1 matches 7 bases. The CDR3 has 13 amino acids. The ends lost 5 bases at V and 7 bases at J; junction bases unmatched: 7. CDR1 and CDR2 (germline): SEHNR, FQNEAQ (reference sequence). CDR3 amino acids: CASSPGPGGGYTF. CDR3 coding DNA: TGTGCCAGCAGCCCGGGACCAGGGGGTGGCTACACCTTC.

This clone was counted only a few times. J is TRBJ2-3 and V is TRBV10-3; D is unresolved. Trimming removed 7 bases at V and 2 bases at J, with 13 bases between. This CDR3 is built from 14 residues. Per germline, CDR1 ENHRY and CDR2 SYGVKD. The CDR3 bases are TGTGCCATCAATTTCACAAATGCCACAGATACGCAGTATTTT. This encodes CAINFTNATDTQYF.

The chain joins TRBV5-1 to TRBJ2-7; 7 bases are shared with TRBD1. Germline V lookup: CDR1 SGHRS, CDR2 YFSETQ. With 4 bases clipped from V and 2 bases from J, the junction kept 6 bases outside the gene matches. CDR3 length equals 14 residues. The DNA of the CDR3 is TGCGCCAGCAGCCCCACAGGGGTGGCCTACGAGCAGTACTTC. As protein: CASSPTGVAYEQYF.

V is TRBV28 and J is TRBJ2-3; D unresolved. The V gene lost 6 bases and the J gene lost 2 bases, with 15 bases spanning the gap. CDR1 is MDHEN and CDR2 is SYDVKM in the germline V gene. CDR3 length: 15 amino acids. CDR3 loop: CASSLPSQATDTQYF. CDR3 nucleotides: TGTGCCAGCAGCCTCCCCTCTCAAGCCACAGATACGCAGTATTTT.

This clone has more than one count but fewer than ten. The V gene is TRBV30, the J gene TRBJ1-1; D is possibly TRBD1 (6 bases). CDR1 GTSNPN and CDR2 SVGIG come from the germline V gene (reference sequence). The CDR3 length is 15 residues. Trimming left V 4 bases short and J 3 bases short, with 18 bases between. CDR3 protein: CAWTIQTGRYTEAFF. Here the CDR3 DNA reads TGTGCCTGGACTATACAGACAGGTCGGTACACTGAAGCTTTCTTT.

The sample holds a few counts of this clone. The chain joins TRBV2 to TRBJ1-4, with a weak D call TRBD1 (6 bases). Trimming left V 2 bases short and J 7 bases short, with 14 bases between. Looked up from germline, CDR1 is SNHLY and CDR2 is FYNNEI. The CDR3 loop spans 15 amino acids. CDR3 nucleotide sequence: TGTGCCAGCAGTGAATCCTCAGGGGTGGGTGAAAAACTGTTTTTT. It codes for CASSESSGVGEKLFF. The full variable domain, in which reference TRBV2 and TRBJ1-4 provide the parts outside the CDR3, is EPEVTQTPSHQVTQMGQEVILRCVPISNHLYFYWYRQILGQKVEFLVSFYNNEISEKSEIFDDQFSVERPDGSNFTLKIRSTKLEDSAMYFCASSESSGVGEKLFFGSGTQLSVL.

This sequence joins TRBV2 and TRBJ2-1; 11 bases align to TRBD2. CDR3 size: 20 residues. J gave up 5 bases and V 6 bases, and 21 bases lay outside the gene matches. Germline V CDR1 and CDR2: SNHLY, FYNNEI. The CDR3: CASRGGRQLPTSGINNEQFF. The CDR3 DNA sequence: TGTGCCAGCAGGGGAGGGCGACAGCTACCGACTAGCGGGATAAACAATGAGCAGTTCTTC.

The chain carries TRBV15 and TRBJ1-6, with 10 bases identical to TRBD1. CDR1 and CDR2 from the germline V gene are LNHNV and YYDKDF (reference sequence). The trim removed 5 bases at V and 7 bases at J, leaving 5 bases unmatched. The CDR3 loop spans 15 amino acids. This CDR3 is CATSGEGQGNSPLHF. The DNA for the CDR3 is TGTGCCACCAGCGGGGAGGGACAGGGGAATTCACCCCTCCACTTT. Supplemented by reference TRBV15 and TRBJ1-6, the full variable domain reads DAMVIQNPRYQVTQFGKPVTLSCSQTLNHNVMYWYQQKSSQAPKLLFHYYDKDFNNEADTPDNFQSRRPNTSFCFLDIRSPGLGDTAMYLCATSGEGQGNSPLHFGNGTRLTVT.

V is TRBV21-1 and J is TRBJ1-5. TRBV21-1 is a pseudogene segment. This CDR3 comprises 12 residues. CDR3 amino acids: CASSFREKPQHF. CDR3 in DNA: TGTGCCAGCAGCTTCCGAGAGAAGCCCCAGCATTTT.

This clone was detected only once. V gene TRBV6-5 combines with J gene TRBJ2-3; TRBD1 is a possible D gene (6 bases). This CDR3 spans 13 amino acids. Trimming shortened V by 4 bases and J by 5 bases, and 10 bases separated the two germline ends. Germline CDR1 is MNHEY and CDR2 is SVGAGI. The CDR3 reads CASSFPGVDTQYF. The CDR3, as DNA: TGTGCCAGCAGTTTCCCAGGGGTAGATACGCAGTATTTT.

The CDR3 coding sequence is TGTGCCAGCTCACCCTTTAGGCTGTTAGGACAGGGGGTCAATGAGCAGTTCTTC. This translates into CASSPFRLLGQGVNEQFF. The chain is built from TRBV18 and TRBJ2-1, with 10 nucleotides matching TRBD1. The germline gives CDR1 KGHSH, CDR2 LQKENI. The length of the CDR3 is 18 residues. Trimming took 3 bases from V and 6 from J; bases not matched to a gene: 14.

The chain is built from TRBV2 and TRBJ2-6; no reliable D call. The germline V and J ends were trimmed by 6 bases and 1 base, with 13 bases remaining between them. The CDR3 is 16 residues long. CDR1 SNHLY and CDR2 FYNNEI come from the germline V gene. The CDR3 region is CASSQNAVSGANVLTF. The CDR3 DNA reads as TGTGCCAGCAGCCAAAACGCGGTTTCTGGGGCCAACGTCCTGACTTTC.

V and J are TRBV12-5 and TRBJ1-5, with D possibly matching TRBD1 (6 bases). The CDR3 is made up of 14 amino acids. Germline CDR1 LGHNT, CDR2 FRNRAP. V shed 6 bases and J shed 1 base, with 10 bases lying between them. The CDR3 region is CASGYRASNQPQHF. CDR3 bases: TGTGCTAGTGGCTACAGGGCAAGCAATCAGCCCCAGCATTTT.

This chain links TRBV28 with TRBJ2-7; 9 positions match TRBD1. CDR1 MDHEN and CDR2 SYDVKM come from the germline V gene. The CDR3 is 12 residues long. The CDR3 coding sequence is TGTGTCACGGGGACAGGGAAGTCCGAGCAGTACTTC. It encodes CVTGTGKSEQYF.

V is TRBV3-1 (or the pseudogene TRBV3-2) and J is TRBJ2-4; 7 nucleotides align to TRBD2. The CDR3 has 17 amino acids. Trimming at V came to 2 bases and at J to 0 bases, leaving 7 bases not matched to a gene. Per germline, CDR1 LGHDT and CDR2 YNNKEL (reference sequence). CDR3 amino acids: CASSQSGTTLAKNIQYF. The CDR3 region has the DNA TGTGCCAGCAGCCAATCCGGGACTACTCTAGCCAAAAACATTCAGTACTTC.

The genes are TRBV11-2 and TRBJ1-4, with D hard to call. The CDR3 spans 15 residues. V gave up 1 base and J gave up 0 bases, with 6 bases separating them. Germline CDR1 is SGHAT and CDR2 is FQNNGV. The CDR3, as DNA: TGTGCCAGCAGCTTAGTCGGGGCAACTAATGAAAAACTGTTTTTT. Encoded protein: CASSLVGATNEKLFF.

The chain carries TRBV28 and TRBJ2-2, with 7 bases that match TRBD2. J gave up 1 base and V 4 bases, and 12 bases lay outside the gene matches. The CDR3 is made up of 18 amino acids. The V gene's germline CDR1 is MDHEN and CDR2 SYDVKM. The CDR3 loop is CASSSQLISGKNTGELFF. In DNA form, the CDR3 reads TGTGCCAGCAGTTCGCAACTAATAAGCGGGAAGAACACCGGGGAGCTGTTTTTT. The entire variable domain, with the rest obtained from reference TRBV28 and TRBJ2-2, is as follows: DVKVTQSSRYLVKRTGEKVFLECVQDMDHENMFWYRQDPGLGLRLIYFSYDVKMKEKGDIPEGYSVSREKKERFSLILESASTNQTSMYLCASSSQLISGKNTGELFFGEGSRLTVL.

The CDR3 sequence: CASSQDGSGGTEAFF. For the CDR3, the DNA is TGCGCCAGCAGCCAAGATGGGTCGGGGGGGACTGAAGCTTTCTTT. The chain combines TRBV4-3 with TRBJ1-1; D is possibly TRBD1 (5 bases). CDR1 and CDR2 from the germline V gene are LGHNA and YSLEER. This CDR3 spans 15 amino acids. Trimming stripped 0 bases from V and 5 bases from J, with 13 bases between.

V and J are TRBV7-8 and TRBJ2-7; D is perhaps TRBD1 (5 bases). V shed 7 bases and J shed 6 bases, with 16 bases lying between them. This CDR3 has 13 amino acids. CDR1 and CDR2 (germline): SGHVS, FQNEAQ. The CDR3 sequence is CASTHGQGTEQYF. The CDR3 coding sequence is TGTGCCAGCACCCACGGCCAGGGCACCGAGCAGTACTTC.